The 21 T cell receptor beta chains below all came from one sample that was sequenced in a study of cytomegalovirus exposure and HLA in healthy donors. The method was immunoSEQ multiplex PCR; TCRdb's version includes in-frame clones alone and lacks a portion of them. This sample has about 350,000 clones, with around 87% found just once. Sequenced: PBMCs. These receptors were obtained from a woman in her twenties or thirties in good health and CMV-seropositive.

The chain couples TRBV2 to TRBJ1-2, with unresolved D. The CDR3 extends over 18 amino acids. V was cut by 1 base and J by 4 bases, with 22 bases left in between. The germline gives CDR1 SNHLY, CDR2 FYNNEI. In DNA form, the CDR3 reads TGTGCCAGCAGTGAAGGGGTGCACCGCTCGGGTCCCCTCTATGGCTACACCTTC. Amino acids: CASSEGVHRSGPLYGYTF.

The chain links TRBV23-1 to TRBJ2-7; 12 nucleotides match TRBD2. TRBV23-1 carries the ORF label, with uncertain function. The CDR3 runs to 16 residues. V shed 3 bases and J 5 bases; nucleotides not matched to a gene: 8. The CDR3 here is CASSHMTSGRTDEQYF. For the CDR3, the DNA is TGCGCCAGCAGTCATATGACTAGCGGGAGAACCGACGAGCAGTACTTC.

The rearrangement links TRBV7-2 to TRBJ2-1; D tentatively reads TRBD1 or TRBD2 (5 bases each). Trimming cost V 1 base and J 7 bases, with 17 bases left between them. The germline V gene encodes CDR1 SGHTA and CDR2 FQGNSA. The CDR3 is 16 residues long. DNA of the CDR3: TGTGCCAGCAGCTTAGACAGCGGTCGGACATTGAATGAGCAGTTCTTC. This translates into CASSLDSGRTLNEQFF.

V usage is TRBV9 and J usage is TRBJ2-3; weak D call: TRBD2 (5 bases). The V end was cut by 3 bases, the J end by 1 base, with 12 bases between. Germline V gene sequence: CDR1 SGDLS, CDR2 YYNGEE. The CDR3 totals 15 residues. The CDR3 bases are TGTGCCAGCAGCGCGGACGGGCGGGGCACAGATACGCAGTATTTT. The encoded protein is CASSADGRGTDTQYF.

The gene calls are TRBV7-7 and TRBJ2-1; D call uncertain. Germline V gene lookup returns CDR1 SSHAT and CDR2 FNYEAQ (reference sequence). V lost 1 base and J 6 bases, leaving 16 bases between the germline ends. CDR3 size: 16 residues. CDR3 DNA sequence: TGTGCCAGCAGCTTAGGGGAAGTGATGTCTGGCAATGAGCAGTTCTTC. Translating it yields CASSLGEVMSGNEQFF. Full variable domain (remainder filled in from reference TRBV7-7 and TRBJ2-1): GAGVSQSPRYKVTKRGQDVTLRCDPISSHATLYWYQQALGQGPEFLTYFNYEAQPDKSGLPSDRFSAERPEGSISTLTIQRTEQRDSAMYRCASSLGEVMSGNEQFFGPGTRLTVL.

The rearrangement links TRBV7-9 to TRBJ2-7; possibly TRBD1 or TRBD2 for D (5 bases each). V dropped 4 bases and J dropped 3 bases, with 16 bases sitting between them. Germline CDR1 reads SEHNR; CDR2 reads FQNEAQ (reference sequence). This CDR3 contains 15 residues. The CDR3 coding sequence is TGTGCCAGCAGCTCCGTCCGGGACGGGAACTACGAGCAGTACTTC. This codes for CASSSVRDGNYEQYF.

The CDR3 sequence is CASSQRDGREQYF. DNA of the CDR3: TGTGCCAGCAGCCAAAGGGACGGACGCGAGCAGTACTTC. This rearrangement joins TRBV7-6 to TRBJ2-7; D tentatively reads TRBD1 or TRBD2 (5 bases each). V lost 5 bases, J lost 6 bases, and 14 bases lay in between. The CDR3 is made up of 13 amino acids. CDR1 and CDR2 from the germline V gene are SGHVS and FNYEAQ.

This chain joins TRBV5-6 and TRBJ2-3, with unresolved D. This CDR3 comprises 13 residues. Per the germline V gene, CDR1 is SGHDT and CDR2 is YYEEEE. Trimming removed 0 bases at V and 3 bases at J, with 5 bases between. CDR3 bases: TGTGCCAGCAGCTTGGTCAGGACAGATACGCAGTATTTT. Translation: CASSLVRTDTQYF.

Only one count was recorded for this clone. The rearrangement joins TRBV9 to TRBJ1-5; 7 nucleotides line up with TRBD1. The CDR3 extends over 16 amino acids. The germline CDR1 and CDR2 sequences are SGDLS and YYNGEE. The V and J ends lost 0 bases and 0 bases, in that order; junction bases with no gene match: 3. The CDR3 loop reads CASSVGGQVSNQPQHF. The DNA for the CDR3 is TGTGCCAGCAGCGTAGGTGGACAGGTTAGCAATCAGCCCCAGCATTTT.

V is TRBV19 and J is TRBJ1-6; D is ambiguous. In germline, CDR1 is LNHDA, CDR2 SQIVND (reference sequence). Between the trimmed V and J ends, which lost 0 bases and 8 bases, there was a span of 5 bases. CDR3 size: 13 residues. The CDR3 DNA sequence: TGTGCCAGTAGTATAGACAAGGATTCACCCCTCCACTTT. Translated: CASSIDKDSPLHF.

This chain uses TRBV7-8 with TRBJ2-3; 11 nucleotides agree with TRBD2. The CDR3 covers 19 residues. Germline values: CDR1 SGHVS, CDR2 FQNEAQ. Germline trimming cut 0 bases from V and 2 bases from J; bases unmatched to any gene: 10. The CDR3 region is CASSLAGSNSGRDTDTQYF. DNA for the CDR3: TGTGCCAGCAGCTTAGCAGGCAGCAATAGCGGGAGGGACACAGATACGCAGTATTTT.

The chain uses TRBV7-3 and TRBJ2-3; D not resolved. Germline V CDR1 and CDR2: SGHTA, FQGTGA. The CDR3 sequence is 13 residues long. The V end was cut by 5 bases, the J end by 4 bases, with 10 bases between. The CDR3 bases are TGTGCCAGCAGCCCATTCGTGGCAGATACGCAGTATTTT. It codes for CASSPFVADTQYF. The complete variable domain, with remaining parts taken from reference TRBV7-3 and TRBJ2-3, reads GAGVSQTPSNKVTEKGKYVELRCDPISGHTALYWYRQSLGQGPEFLIYFQGTGAADDSGLPNDRFFAVRPEGSVSTLKIQRTERGDSAVYLCASSPFVADTQYFGPGTRLTVL.

The V and J genes are TRBV11-2 and TRBJ2-7; 8 bases match TRBD1. V trimming: 2 bases; J trimming: 3 bases; junction bases outside the gene matches: 6. CDR1 SGHAT and CDR2 FQNNGV come from the germline V gene. The CDR3 spans 15 residues. CDR3 loop: CASSLYRQGLYEQYF. The CDR3 DNA reads as TGTGCCAGCAGCTTATATAGACAGGGGCTCTACGAGCAGTACTTC.

The chain carries TRBV18 and TRBJ1-5; no definite D call. The CDR3 is 15 residues long. Germline assignment: CDR1 KGHSH and CDR2 LQKENI. V gave up 1 base and J gave up 6 bases, with 13 bases separating them. The CDR3 nucleotides are TGTGCCAGCTCACCACTTGGAGGGAGTAGTCAGCCCCAGCATTTT. Protein sequence: CASSPLGGSSQPQHF.

This chain connects TRBV4-3 to TRBJ2-1; D call uncertain. The CDR3 has 14 residues. Germline V CDR1 and CDR2: LGHNA, YSLEER. The V gene lost 4 bases and the J gene lost 8 bases, with 15 bases spanning the gap. The DNA for the CDR3 is TGCGCCAGCAGCCCCACCCCCATAGGTGATGAGCAGTTCTTC. Translating gives CASSPTPIGDEQFF.

The chain uses TRBV18 and TRBJ2-5; possibly TRBD1 or TRBD2 for D (5 bases each). V dropped 2 bases and J dropped 8 bases, with 21 bases sitting between them. Germline V lookup: CDR1 KGHSH, CDR2 LQKENI. The CDR3 runs to 16 residues. CDR3 nucleotide sequence: TGTGCCAGCTCACCAGAGGACGTTCTCCTCCGGGACACCCAGTACTTC. Its translation: CASSPEDVLLRDTQYF.

The gene calls are TRBV13 and TRBJ1-5, with a weak D call TRBD1 (5 bases). V lost 1 base to trimming and J lost 4 bases, with 8 bases between them. In germline, CDR1 is PRHDT, CDR2 FYEKMQ (reference sequence). This CDR3 region has 14 residues. The CDR3 coding sequence is TGTGCCAGCAGCTTAGCGGCAGGGAATCAGCCCCAGCATTTT. This encodes CASSLAAGNQPQHF.

V is TRBV5-1 and J is TRBJ1-2, with a weak D call TRBD1 (5 bases). Looked up from germline, CDR1 is SGHRS and CDR2 is YFSETQ. Trimming removed 0 bases from V and 2 bases from J, with 8 bases in between. The CDR3 spans 14 residues. CDR3 bases: TGCGCCAGCAGCTTGGCCCGACAGAACTATGGCTACACCTTC. As protein: CASSLARQNYGYTF.

The V and J genes are TRBV11-2 and TRBJ2-7; 9 bases align to TRBD2. Unmatched junction bases numbered 10, after V lost 3 bases and J lost 4 bases. The CDR3 spans 16 residues. CDR1 and CDR2 (germline): SGHAT, FQNNGV. As DNA, the CDR3 is TGTGCCAGCAGCTTGTCCCCCCGGACTAGCGATTACGAGCAGTACTTC. This translates into CASSLSPRTSDYEQYF.

The V and J genes are TRBV5-1 and TRBJ2-7; D remains ambiguous. CDR3 length: 18 amino acids. V was pared by 0 bases and J by 3 bases, with 22 bases between. The germline gives CDR1 SGHRS, CDR2 YFSETQ. The CDR3 here is CASSLDIRALDPIYEQYF. CDR3 bases: TGCGCCAGCAGCTTGGATATCCGGGCCCTGGACCCGATCTACGAGCAGTACTTC. The complete variable domain, with remaining parts taken from reference TRBV5-1 and TRBJ2-7, reads KAGVTQTPRYLIKTRGQQVTLSCSPISGHRSVSWYQQTPGQGLQFLFEYFSETQRNKGNFPGRFSGRQFSNSRSEMNVSTLELGDSALYLCASSLDIRALDPIYEQYFGPGTRLTVT.

The V call is TRBV9, the J call TRBJ1-4; D gene unclear. This CDR3 is 16 amino acids long. Germline V gene lookup returns CDR1 SGDLS and CDR2 YYNGEE. Trimming took 0 bases from V and 0 from J, leaving 9 bases between them. CDR3 in amino acids: CASSVDPVATNEKLFF. CDR3 bases: TGTGCCAGCAGCGTAGATCCAGTTGCAACTAATGAAAAACTGTTTTTT.